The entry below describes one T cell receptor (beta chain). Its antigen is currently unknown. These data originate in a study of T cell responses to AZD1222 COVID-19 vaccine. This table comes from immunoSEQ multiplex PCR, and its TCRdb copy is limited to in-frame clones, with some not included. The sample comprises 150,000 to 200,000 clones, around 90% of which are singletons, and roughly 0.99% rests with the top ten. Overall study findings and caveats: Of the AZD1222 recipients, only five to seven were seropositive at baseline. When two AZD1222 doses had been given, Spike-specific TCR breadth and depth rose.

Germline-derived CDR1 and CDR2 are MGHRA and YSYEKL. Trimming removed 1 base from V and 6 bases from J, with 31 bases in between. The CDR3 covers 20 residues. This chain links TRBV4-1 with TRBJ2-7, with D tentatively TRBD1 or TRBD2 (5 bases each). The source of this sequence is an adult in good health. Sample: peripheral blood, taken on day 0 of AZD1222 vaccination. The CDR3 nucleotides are TGCGCCAGCAGCCAAGTGGAAGGGGACGAGCAAAAGATTCACCTCCTCGAGCAGTACTTC. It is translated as CASSQVEGDEQKIHLLEQYF.